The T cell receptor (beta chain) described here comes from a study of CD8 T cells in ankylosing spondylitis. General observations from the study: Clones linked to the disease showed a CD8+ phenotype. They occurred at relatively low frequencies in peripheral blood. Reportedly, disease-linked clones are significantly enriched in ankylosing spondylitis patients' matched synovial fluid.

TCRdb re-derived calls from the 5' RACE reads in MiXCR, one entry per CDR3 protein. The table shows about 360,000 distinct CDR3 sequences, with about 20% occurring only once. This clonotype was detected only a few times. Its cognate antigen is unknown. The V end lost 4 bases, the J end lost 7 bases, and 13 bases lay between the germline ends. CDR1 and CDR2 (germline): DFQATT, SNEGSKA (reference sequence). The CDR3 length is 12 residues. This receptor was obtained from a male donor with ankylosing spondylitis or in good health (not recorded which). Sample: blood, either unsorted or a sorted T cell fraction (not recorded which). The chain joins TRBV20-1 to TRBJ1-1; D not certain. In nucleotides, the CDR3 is TGCAGTGCTAAAGACACATCATATGAAGCTTTCTTT. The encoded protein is CSAKDTSYEAFF.